The 20 T cell receptor gamma chains given below trace back to one sample, sequenced in a study of γδ T cells in repeated Plasmodium falciparum infection. TCRdb re-called clones from the multiplex PCR reads via CATT. The sample contains approximately 26,000 gamma-chain clones, 3% of which appear only once. Bulk repertoires came from Vgamma9/Vdelta2+ or Vdelta2-negative gammadelta T cells flow-sorted from PBMC. Sequences were obtained from gamma-delta T cells from blood. These receptors all come from a pool of human donors (malaria-infected and uninfected, not separated).

This clone was observed at least ten times. This DNA's translation differs at residue 2 from TCRdb's protein, which comes from a much larger clone; a read error is likely, and the protein shown is translated from the DNA. V usage is TRGV8 and J usage is TRGJ1 or TRGJ2. The J gene, not given by TCRdb, was assigned here from a germline match of the nucleotide sequence. This CDR3 contains 13 residues. From germline, CDR1 is VENAVY and CDR2 YDSYNSRV. CDR3 sequence: CTTWDRYYYKKLF. For the CDR3, the DNA is TGTACCACCTGGGACCGCTATTATTATAAGAAACTCTTT.

On this clone itself: The DNA is left out, because the CDR3 cannot be placed on it with certainty; the CDR3 is given as TCRdb lists it. The V gene is TRGV9, but the J gene lacks a call. Per the germline V gene, CDR1 is GITISATS and CDR2 is ISYDGTV (reference sequence). The CDR3 length is 32 residues, termini included. This chain's CDR3 is CALWGGCIIIRNSLAVEQHLLSQVSIGRIQHF.

There are many counts of this clone. The chain carries TRGV4 and TRGJP2. The V gene's germline CDR1 is EGSTGY and CDR2 YDSYTSSV. This CDR3 is 14 amino acids long. J was trimmed by 7 bases and V by 0 bases; bases with no gene match: 5. CDR3 amino acids: CATWDGIDDWIKTF. As DNA, the CDR3 is TGTGCCACCTGGGATGGGATAGATGATTGGATCAAGACGTTT.

Ten or more counts support this clone. Just one base apart from a much larger clone, this may be a read error. The chain links TRGV5 to TRGJ1 or TRGJ2. In the absence of a J gene in TCRdb, the DNA was matched to germline to assign it here. This CDR3 spans 13 amino acids. V shed 0 bases, J shed 10 bases, and the junction held 9 bases outside the gene matches. In germline, CDR1 is VINAFY, CDR2 YDVSNSKD. Here the CDR3 DNA reads TGTGCCACCTGGGACAGGAAAGAATACAAGAAACTCTTT. This codes for CATWDRKEYKKLF.

This clone showed up just a few times. The TCRdb protein, from a much larger clone, departs from this DNA's translation at residue 16, likely by read error; the protein shown derives from the DNA. The V gene is TRGV9, the J gene TRGJP. The CDR3 has 17 amino acids. From germline, CDR1 is GITISATS and CDR2 ISYDGTV (reference sequence). Here the CDR3 DNA reads TGTGCCTTGTGGGAGGTGCAAGGGGGGTTGGGCAAAAAAATCAAGTTATTT. It codes for CALWEVQGGLGKKIKLF.

This clone came up a few times. At one end the junction does not follow the germline gene, possibly because of a read error. V and J are TRGV9 and TRGJ1 or TRGJ2. CDR3 size: 15 residues. The germline V gene has CDR1 GITISATS and CDR2 ISYDGTV (reference sequence). CDR3: CALWEPRGWCYKKLF. The CDR3 DNA sequence: TGTGCCTTGTGGGAGCCCAGAGGCTGGTGTTATAAGAAACTCTTC.

This clone occurred a few times. This probably arose from a read error, given a far larger clone one base away. The V gene call is TRGV9, and the J gene call is absent. The V gene's germline CDR1 is GITISATS and CDR2 ISYDGTV (reference sequence). This CDR3 is 11 amino acids long. In DNA, the CDR3 is TGTGCCTTGTGGGAGGTGTATGTCAAACTCTTT. Encoded protein: CALWEVYVKLF.

This clone was seen a handful of times. A read error likely explains why the TCRdb protein, taken from a much larger clone, differs from this DNA's translation at residue 11; the protein shown is translated from the DNA. CDR3 sequence: CALWEVQPHYRKLF. For the CDR3, the DNA is TGTGCCTTGTGGGAGGTGCAGCCCCATTATAGGAAACTCTTT. The chain links TRGV9 to TRGJ1 or TRGJ2. No J gene is reported in TCRdb; it was inferred here by comparing the DNA with germline. Germline V CDR1 and CDR2: GITISATS, ISYDGTV (reference sequence). There are 14 residues in the CDR3.

This clone was detected many times. The protein TCRdb gives is from a much larger clone and does not agree with this DNA's translation at residue 2, likely a read error; the protein shown here comes from the DNA. The chain combines TRGV9 with TRGJ1 or TRGJ2. TCRdb does not report a J gene; here it was assigned by matching the DNA to germline references. CDR3 length: 13 residues. Germline V CDR1 and CDR2: GITISATS, ISYDGTV (reference sequence). The CDR3 DNA reads as TGTACCTTGTGGGAGCCTATCGGGAATAAGAAACTCTTT. Its translation: CTLWEPIGNKKLF.

This clone was seen ten or more times. TCRdb's protein, taken from a much larger clone, differs from this DNA's translation at residue 9, likely owing to a read error; the protein displayed comes from the DNA. This chain uses TRGV9 with TRGJ1 or TRGJ2. The J gene is absent in TCRdb and was assigned here via DNA matching to germline. The germline CDR1 and CDR2 sequences are GITISATS and ISYDGTV (reference sequence). The CDR3 covers 13 residues. The CDR3 is CALWEDSYCKKLF. DNA of the CDR3: TGTGCCTTGTGGGAGGACAGTTATTGTAAGAAACTCTTT.

Within the sample, this clone is medium-sized. Other DNA sequences in this sample translate to the same CDR3. The chain recombines TRGV5P with TRGJP2. TRGV5P is recorded as a pseudogene. The CDR3 loop spans 14 amino acids. The CDR3 loop reads CATWGRNSDWIKTF. CDR3 coding DNA: TGTGCCACCTGGGGCAGAAATAGTGATTGGATCAAGACGTTT.

This clone was seen many times. The V and J genes are TRGV2 and TRGJ1 or TRGJ2. Here the J gene was assigned by germline matching of the DNA, as TCRdb has none. This CDR3 contains 14 residues. The trim removed 0 bases at V and 6 bases at J, leaving 8 bases unmatched. Germline V gene sequence: CDR1 EGSNGY, CDR2 YDSYNSKV. DNA of the CDR3: TGTGCCACCTGGGACGGGCTCAGTGGTTATAAGAAACTCTTT. Translated: CATWDGLSGYKKLF.

In this sample, this clone is medium-sized. This sequence joins TRGV4 and TRGJ1 or TRGJ2. CDR3 length equals 14 residues. Unmatched junction bases numbered 6, after V lost 1 base and J lost 3 bases. The germline V gene has CDR1 EGSTGY and CDR2 YDSYTSSV. The CDR3 region has the DNA TGTGCCACCTGGGATGGCAGGGGTTATTATAAGAAACTCTTT. Its protein product is CATWDGRGYYKKLF.

Within the sample, this clone is medium-sized. The gene calls are TRGV3 and TRGJ1 or TRGJ2. The V and J ends lost 3 bases and 2 bases, in that order; junction bases with no gene match: 13. The CDR3 contains 16 residues. Germline CDR1 is VTNTFY and CDR2 is YDVSTARD (reference sequence). CDR3 protein: CATWDYGVVDYYKKLF. DNA for the CDR3: TGTGCCACCTGGGACTATGGGGTCGTGGATTATTATAAGAAACTCTTT.

A few counts support this clone. A far larger clone is off by one base, so a read error is likely. The sample has other DNA sequences that encode this CDR3 too. The V gene is TRGV9; the J gene was not called. The CDR3 length is 10 residues. Per germline, CDR1 GITISATS and CDR2 ISYDGTV (reference sequence). The CDR3 bases are TGTGCCTTGTGGGATACTGAGAAACTCTTC. It specifies CALWDTEKLF.

This clone was counted between two and nine times. TCRdb assigns this DNA the protein of a much larger clone, which departs from its translation at residue 11; this likely reflects a read error, and the protein shown comes from translating the DNA. The genes are TRGV9 and TRGJP. In germline, CDR1 is GITISATS, CDR2 ISYDGTV (reference sequence). This CDR3 comprises 17 residues. CDR3 nucleotide sequence: TGTGCCTTGTGGGAAGGAAAACAAGAGTTGGTCAAAAAAATCAAGGTATTT. Residues: CALWEGKQELVKKIKVF.

Remarks on this clone: This DNA's translation and the protein TCRdb lists, from a much larger clone, do not match at residue 15, likely due to a read error; the protein shown is translated from the DNA. The chain has TRGV9 and TRGJP. Because TCRdb records no J gene, it was assigned here through a match of the DNA to germline. Germline CDR1 and CDR2: GITISATS and ISYDGTV (reference sequence). The CDR3 length is 18 residues. This CDR3 reads CALWEVGSQELGKKSKVF. Here the CDR3 DNA reads TGTGCCTTGTGGGAGGTGGGCTCTCAAGAGTTGGGCAAAAAAAGCAAGGTATTT.

This clone was seen repeatedly, ten times or more. The chain combines TRGV2 with TRGJ1 or TRGJ2. This CDR3 has 14 amino acids. Germline V gives CDR1 EGSNGY, CDR2 YDSYNSKV. V lost 2 bases, J lost 0 bases, and 4 bases stayed unmatched. CDR3 sequence reads: CATWDVPNYYKKLF. The CDR3 DNA reads as TGTGCCACCTGGGACGTACCGAATTATTATAAGAAACTCTTT.

This clone appeared many times. The TCRdb protein comes from a much larger clone and disagrees with this DNA's translation at residue 10, likely due to a read error; the protein given here is derived from the DNA. The chain is built from TRGV2 and TRGJP2. The CDR3 runs to 12 residues. Germline V gene lookup returns CDR1 EGSNGY and CDR2 YDSYNSKV. The DNA of the CDR3 is TGTGCCACCTGGGACGGGCCTTGGATCAGGACGTTT. The encoded protein is CATWDGPWIRTF.

This clone was counted many times. TCRdb pairs this DNA with a much larger clone's protein that differs at residue 5, likely a read error; the protein shown was translated from the DNA. V gene TRGV9 combines with J gene TRGJP. Losses at the gene ends were 5 bases for V and 8 bases for J; bases not matched to a gene: 6. The CDR3 sequence is 15 residues long. Germline V gene lookup returns CDR1 GITISATS and CDR2 ISYDGTV (reference sequence). DNA for the CDR3: TGTGCCTTGTGGGGGTTAAAGTTGGGCAAAAAAATCAAGGTATTT. This translates into CALWGLKLGKKIKVF.